This TCR beta chain was captured by sequencing in a study of cytomegalovirus exposure and HLA in healthy donors. Use of 60 Vbeta and 13 Jbeta primers characterized the PCR. Profiling relied on immunoSEQ multiplex PCR, and the TCRdb table lists in-frame clones only, not all of them. The table has 100,000 to 130,000 clones, approximately 79% seen once. Overall study results and limits: A later analysis appeared to link common viral pathogens to several of the most significant clusters. TCR beta sequences reportedly predicted the HLA-A and HLA-B alleles of most subjects accurately.

About this clone: Its antigen is not known.

The sample consisted of PBMCs. The source is a woman between 35 and 50 years old in good health and CMV-seropositive.

CDR3 sequence (DNA): TGTGCCAGTGCCAATAGCGGGGGAAGCAATGAGCAGTTCTTC. Translating it yields CASANSGGSNEQFF. V is TRBV18 and J is TRBJ2-1; TRBD2 matches 9 bases. This CDR3 has 14 residues. CDR1 KGHSH and CDR2 LQKENI come from the germline V gene. The V segment lost 9 bases and the J segment 6 bases; nucleotides outside the gene matches: 9.